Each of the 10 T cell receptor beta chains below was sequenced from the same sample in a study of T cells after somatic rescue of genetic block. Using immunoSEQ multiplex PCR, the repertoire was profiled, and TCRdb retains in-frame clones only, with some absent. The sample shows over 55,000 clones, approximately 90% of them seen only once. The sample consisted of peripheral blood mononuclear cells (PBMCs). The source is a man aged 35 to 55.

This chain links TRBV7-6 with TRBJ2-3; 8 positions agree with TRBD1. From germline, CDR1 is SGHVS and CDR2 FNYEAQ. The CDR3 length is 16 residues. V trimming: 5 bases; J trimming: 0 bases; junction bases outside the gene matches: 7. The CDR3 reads CASSPGTGASTDTQYF. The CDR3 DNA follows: TGTGCCAGCAGCCCGGGGACAGGCGCTAGCACAGATACGCAGTATTTT.

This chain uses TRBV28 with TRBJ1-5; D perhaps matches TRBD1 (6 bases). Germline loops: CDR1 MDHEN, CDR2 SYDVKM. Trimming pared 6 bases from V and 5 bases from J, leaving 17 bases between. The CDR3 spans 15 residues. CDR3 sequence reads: CASSPTGRGDQPQHF. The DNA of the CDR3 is TGTGCCAGCAGCCCTACAGGGAGGGGTGATCAGCCCCAGCATTTT.

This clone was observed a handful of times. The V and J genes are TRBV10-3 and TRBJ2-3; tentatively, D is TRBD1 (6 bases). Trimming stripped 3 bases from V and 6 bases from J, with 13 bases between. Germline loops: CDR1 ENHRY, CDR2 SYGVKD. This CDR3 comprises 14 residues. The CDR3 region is CAISDRGVRDTQYF. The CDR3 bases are TGTGCCATCAGTGACAGGGGCGTTCGGGATACGCAGTATTTT.

CDR3 sequence (DNA): TGTGCCAGCAGCGGTGGGAGTAATTCACCCCTCCACTTT. Translated, it gives CASSGGSNSPLHF. The chain links TRBV6-6 to TRBJ1-6; D remains ambiguous. Trimming pared 6 bases from V and 6 bases from J, leaving 9 bases between. The germline CDR1 and CDR2 sequences are MNHNY and SVGAGI (reference sequence). This CDR3 has 13 residues.

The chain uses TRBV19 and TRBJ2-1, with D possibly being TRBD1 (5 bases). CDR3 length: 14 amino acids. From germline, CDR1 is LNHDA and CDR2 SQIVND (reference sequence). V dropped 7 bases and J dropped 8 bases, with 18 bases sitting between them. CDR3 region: CASTTESSADEQFF. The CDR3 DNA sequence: TGTGCCAGTACGACAGAGTCCTCGGCCGATGAGCAGTTCTTC.

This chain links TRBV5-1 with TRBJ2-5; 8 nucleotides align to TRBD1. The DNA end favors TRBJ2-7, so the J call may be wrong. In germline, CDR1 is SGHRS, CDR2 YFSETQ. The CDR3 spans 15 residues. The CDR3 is CASSYGQGQGYEQYF. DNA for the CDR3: TGCGCCAGCAGCTATGGCCAAGGACAGGGCTACGAGCAGTACTTC.

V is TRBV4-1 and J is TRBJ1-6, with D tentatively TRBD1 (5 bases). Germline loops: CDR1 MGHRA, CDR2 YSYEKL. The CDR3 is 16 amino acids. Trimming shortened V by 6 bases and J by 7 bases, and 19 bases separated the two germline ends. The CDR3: CASSGIEYGGNSPLHF. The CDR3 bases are TGCGCCAGCAGTGGCATTGAGTACGGGGGGAATTCACCCCTCCACTTT.

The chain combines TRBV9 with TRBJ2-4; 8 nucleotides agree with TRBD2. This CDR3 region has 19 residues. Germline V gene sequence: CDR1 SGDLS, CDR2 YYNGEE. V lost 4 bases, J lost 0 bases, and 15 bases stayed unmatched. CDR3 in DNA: TGTGCCAGCAGCCCCTCGTTCATAGCGGGGCTTAGAGCCAAAAACATTCAGTACTTC. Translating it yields CASSPSFIAGLRAKNIQYF.

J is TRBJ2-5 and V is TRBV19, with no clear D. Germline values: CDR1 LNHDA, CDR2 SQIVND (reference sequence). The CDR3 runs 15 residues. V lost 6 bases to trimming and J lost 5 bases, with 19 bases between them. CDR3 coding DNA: TGTGCCAGTAGAATGGATCGGTCCCTCGCTGAGACCCAGTACTTC. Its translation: CASRMDRSLAETQYF.

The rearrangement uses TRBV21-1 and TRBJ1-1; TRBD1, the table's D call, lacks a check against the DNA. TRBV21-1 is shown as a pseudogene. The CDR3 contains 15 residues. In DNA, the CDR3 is TGTGCCAGCAGCTTTAGGACAGGGTTTGACACTGAAGCTTTCTTT. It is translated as CASSFRTGFDTEAFF.